These 23 T cell receptor beta chains originate from one sample sequenced in a study of blood T cells in healthy people across ages. PCR was performed a second time for roughly 7 to 11 cycles using a sample-barcoded 5' primer and a J-beta primer mix. MiXCR, applied by TCRdb to the 5' RACE reads, yields one record per CDR3 protein. The sample has over 1,300,000 distinct CDR3 sequences; approximately 59% are singletons. Sequencing was carried out using blood. The receptors were sampled from a man aged 18 to 30 in good health.

The rearrangement links TRBV3-1 to TRBJ2-1; TRBD1 aligns across 7 bases. The DNA end lines up better with TRBJ2-7; the J call may be wrong. Germline values: CDR1 LGHDT, CDR2 YNNKEL (reference sequence). This CDR3 contains 17 residues. CDR3 amino acids: CASSQDKVPGGTYEQYF. In DNA form, the CDR3 reads TGTGCCAGCAGCCAAGATAAAGTCCCAGGGGGAACCTACGAGCAGTACTTC.

The chain employs TRBV6-5 and TRBJ2-3; D is tentatively TRBD1 or TRBD2 (5 bases each). This CDR3 comprises 15 residues. CDR1 and CDR2 (germline): MNHEY, SVGAGI. V was shortened by 6 bases and J by 4 bases, with 17 bases between the two germline ends. The CDR3 loop is CASSKGNIGADTQYF. CDR3 nucleotides: TGTGCCAGCAGCAAGGGGAACATCGGGGCAGATACGCAGTATTTT.

This chain uses TRBV7-8 with TRBJ2-7; TRBD1 agrees at 7 bases. Per the germline V gene, CDR1 is SGHVS and CDR2 is FQNEAQ. This CDR3 is 16 amino acids long. The ends lost 0 bases at V and 4 bases at J; junction bases unmatched: 9. DNA of the CDR3: TGTGCCAGCAGCTTAGCGAGGTCAGGGGGTCCGTACGAGCAGTACTTC. Its translation: CASSLARSGGPYEQYF.

The V and J genes are TRBV18 and TRBJ1-1, with TRBD1 matching 8 bases. The ends lost 0 bases at V and 0 bases at J; junction bases unmatched: 3. From germline, CDR1 is KGHSH and CDR2 LQKENI. The CDR3 is made up of 16 amino acids. The CDR3 is CASSPPRQGMNTEAFF. CDR3 nucleotides: TGTGCCAGCTCACCACCGAGACAGGGGATGAACACTGAAGCTTTCTTT.

In DNA, the CDR3 is TGTGCCACCGGGTACCCAGCTAACTATGGCTACACCTTC. Protein: CATGYPANYGYTF. This chain connects TRBV6-2 or TRBV6-3 to TRBJ1-2; no clear D. V dropped 10 bases and J dropped 0 bases, with 12 bases sitting between them. This CDR3 region has 13 residues. Germline CDR1 reads MNHEY; CDR2 reads SVGEGT.

This clonotype was recorded a few times. The chain carries TRBV29-1 and TRBJ1-2; the D gene is possibly TRBD1 (6 bases). Trimming took off 1 base at V and 4 bases at J, with 13 bases between the two ends. Germline CDR1 is SQVTM and CDR2 is ANQGSEA. The CDR3 totals 14 residues. The CDR3 protein is CSVEGMGRGYGYTF. The CDR3 DNA follows: TGCAGCGTTGAAGGCATGGGCAGGGGCTATGGCTACACCTTC.

This clonotype appeared a few times. V usage is TRBV5-5 and J usage is TRBJ1-1; D remains unclear. Looked up from germline, CDR1 is SGHKS and CDR2 is YYEKEE (reference sequence). Trimming stripped 0 bases from V and 5 bases from J, with 5 bases between. This CDR3 comprises 12 residues. CDR3 coding DNA: TGTGCCAGCAGCTTGGGGACGACTGAAGCTTTCTTT. Protein product: CASSLGTTEAFF.

The chain couples TRBV14 to TRBJ2-7; possibly TRBD1 for D (6 bases). The CDR3 is 14 residues long. The germline gives CDR1 SGHDN, CDR2 FVKESK. V shed 5 bases and J shed 4 bases, with 15 bases lying between them. Written as DNA, the CDR3 is TGTGCCAGCAGCGGACGGACAGATTATTACGAGCAGTACTTC. This gives the protein CASSGRTDYYEQYF.

This sequence joins TRBV11-2 and TRBJ2-1, with 7 bases aligning to TRBD2. V shed 5 bases and J 7 bases; nucleotides not matched to a gene: 14. The CDR3 runs to 16 residues. Germline V gene lookup returns CDR1 SGHAT and CDR2 FQNNGV. In DNA form, the CDR3 reads TGTGCCAGCAGCCCCCGGGTCCTAGCGGACATAAATGAGCAGTTCTTC. Amino acids: CASSPRVLADINEQFF.

J is TRBJ1-2 and V is TRBV21-1; the table's D gene call, TRBD1, was not cross checked with the DNA. TRBV21-1 counts as a pseudogene. This CDR3 comprises 12 residues. The CDR3 DNA follows: TGTGCCAGCAGCAAAGGGGCAGGGGGCTACACCTTC. Protein: CASSKGAGGYTF.

This clonotype has only a few counts. The gene calls are TRBV29-1 and TRBJ2-3, with TRBD2 as a possible D gene (6 bases). CDR3 size: 16 residues. Trimming shortened V by 1 base and J by 2 bases, and 16 bases separated the two germline ends. Per germline, CDR1 SQVTM and CDR2 ANQGSEA. The CDR3 loop reads CSVEAPLEGHTDTQYF. In DNA, the CDR3 is TGCAGCGTTGAAGCCCCCTTGGAGGGGCACACAGATACGCAGTATTTT.

V gene TRBV4-1 combines with J gene TRBJ2-7; a possible D gene is TRBD1 (6 bases). With 3 bases removed from V and 2 bases from J, the gap between germline ends came to 14 bases. The CDR3 consists of 15 residues. The germline gives CDR1 MGHRA, CDR2 YSYEKL. The CDR3 loop reads CASSQPRDNPYEQYF. The CDR3 DNA follows: TGCGCCAGCAGCCAGCCCCGGGACAACCCCTACGAGCAGTACTTC.

This clonotype came up once. The genes are TRBV28 and TRBJ2-5, with 9 bases matching TRBD1. V lost 4 bases and J lost 4; bases outside the gene matches: 7. The V gene's germline CDR1 is MDHEN and CDR2 SYDVKM. This CDR3 has 15 amino acids. CDR3 DNA: TGTGCCAGCAGTTCCTGGGAGGACAGGGGAGAGACCCAGTACTTC. Amino acid sequence: CASSSWEDRGETQYF. Full variable domain (remainder filled in from reference TRBV28 and TRBJ2-5): DVKVTQSSRYLVKRTGEKVFLECVQDMDHENMFWYRQDPGLGLRLIYFSYDVKMKEKGDIPEGYSVSREKKERFSLILESASTNQTSMYLCASSSWEDRGETQYFGPGTRLLVL.

This clonotype was counted at least ten times. The chain combines TRBV29-1 with TRBJ2-6; D call uncertain. Trimming shortened V by 3 bases and J by 2 bases, and 5 bases separated the two germline ends. The CDR3 is made up of 13 amino acids. Germline lookup yields CDR1 SQVTM and CDR2 ANQGSEA. In nucleotides, the CDR3 is TGCAGCGTTGATGGGGCTGGGGCCAACGTCCTGACTTTC. Its translation is CSVDGAGANVLTF. The full variable domain, rest sourced from reference TRBV29-1 and TRBJ2-6, is SAVISQKPSRDICQRGTSLTIQCQVDSQVTMMFWYRQQPGQSLTLIATANQGSEATYESGFVIDKFPISRPNLTFSTLTVSNMSPEDSSIYLCSVDGAGANVLTFGAGSRLTVL.

This clonotype has just a few counts. The chain couples TRBV14 to TRBJ1-2, with D perhaps TRBD1 (6 bases). This CDR3 is 14 amino acids long. Looked up from germline, CDR1 is SGHDN and CDR2 is FVKESK. The V end was cut by 3 bases, the J end by 5 bases, with 13 bases between. The CDR3 is CASSQIGQPYGYTF. In DNA form, the CDR3 reads TGTGCCAGCAGCCAGATAGGACAGCCTTATGGCTACACCTTC.

This chain connects TRBV4-3 to TRBJ2-5; no clear D. The germline CDR1 and CDR2 sequences are LGHNA and YSLEER. With 3 bases removed from V and 3 bases from J, the gap between germline ends came to 14 bases. This CDR3 has 15 residues. The CDR3 is CASSQHMRSEETQYF. The CDR3 DNA reads TGCGCCAGCAGCCAGCACATGCGTAGTGAAGAGACCCAGTACTTC.

This clonotype was counted between two and nine times. The chain links TRBV20-1 to TRBJ2-3; D is perhaps TRBD2 (5 bases). The CDR3 has 14 amino acids. Germline V gene lookup returns CDR1 DFQATT and CDR2 SNEGSKA (reference sequence). Trimming stripped 4 bases from V and 2 bases from J, with 13 bases between. The CDR3 nucleotides are TGCAGTGCTATAGGAGGATACTACACAGATACGCAGTATTTT. Its protein is CSAIGGYYTDTQYF.

J is TRBJ1-6 and V is TRBV4-2; a weak D match, TRBD1 (5 bases). Germline V lookup: CDR1 LGHNA, CDR2 YNFKEQ. The ends were cut back, 2 bases at V and 14 bases at J, with 13 bases in the middle. This CDR3 has 13 residues. The CDR3, as DNA: TGTGCCAGCAGCCAAAGCGATCGGGGGACCCTCCACTTT. This encodes CASSQSDRGTLHF.

Notes on this clonotype: One junction end disagrees with the germline gene, perhaps due to a read error. The chain recombines TRBV29-1 with TRBJ1-2; D is uncertain. From germline, CDR1 is SQVTM and CDR2 ANQGSEA. The CDR3 totals 11 residues. The CDR3 DNA reads as TGCAGCGGTGAACCTGGCTATGGCTACACCTTC. Encoded protein: CSGEPGYGYTF.

The chain uses TRBV6-1 and TRBJ1-5, with 7 bases that match TRBD1. The junction had 4 bases not matched to a gene; V was cut back by 4 bases and J by 1 base. The CDR3 length is 15 residues. The germline V gene has CDR1 MNHNS and CDR2 SASEGT. This chain's CDR3 is CASSGQGQSNQPQHF. CDR3 nucleotide sequence: TGTGCCAGCAGTGGACAGGGACAGAGCAATCAGCCCCAGCATTTT.

Written as DNA, the CDR3 is TGTGCCAGCAGCCCCCCTAGCGCGGTTTTGGATGAGCAGTTCTTC. Amino acid sequence: CASSPPSAVLDEQFF. V gene TRBV25-1 combines with J gene TRBJ2-1; possible D gene TRBD2, 6 bases. This CDR3 comprises 15 residues. Per germline, CDR1 MGHDK and CDR2 SYGVNS. Trimming pared 6 bases from V and 8 bases from J, leaving 20 bases between.

This clonotype came up a few times. A read error may produce the germline difference seen at one junction end. This chain uses TRBV5-1 with TRBJ2-4; perhaps TRBD1 as D (5 bases). Matching the DNA end better, TRBJ2-7 makes the J call doubtful. CDR3 length equals 15 residues. Germline-derived CDR1 and CDR2 are SGHRS and YFSETQ. CDR3 sequence reads: CASSLDRGSSYEQYF. The DNA of the CDR3 is TGTGCCAGCAGTTTGGATAGGGGTAGCTCCTACGAGCAGTACTTC.

This clonotype was seen repeatedly, ten times or more. The chain joins TRBV18 to TRBJ2-7, with a possible D match to TRBD1 (5 bases). Germline CDR1 reads KGHSH; CDR2 reads LQKENI. Deletions cut 0 bases from V and 0 bases from J, with 9 bases between. CDR3 length: 15 residues. Written as DNA, the CDR3 is TGTGCCAGCTCACCACCGCTCGACAGCTCCTACGAGCAGTACTTC. It specifies CASSPPLDSSYEQYF. The variable domain in full, completed from reference TRBV18 and TRBJ2-7, reads NAGVMQNPRHLVRRRGQEARLRCSPMKGHSHVYWYRQLPEEGLKFMVYLQKENIIDESGMPKERFSAEFPKEGPSILRIQQVVRGDSAAYFCASSPPLDSSYEQYFGPGTRLTVT.